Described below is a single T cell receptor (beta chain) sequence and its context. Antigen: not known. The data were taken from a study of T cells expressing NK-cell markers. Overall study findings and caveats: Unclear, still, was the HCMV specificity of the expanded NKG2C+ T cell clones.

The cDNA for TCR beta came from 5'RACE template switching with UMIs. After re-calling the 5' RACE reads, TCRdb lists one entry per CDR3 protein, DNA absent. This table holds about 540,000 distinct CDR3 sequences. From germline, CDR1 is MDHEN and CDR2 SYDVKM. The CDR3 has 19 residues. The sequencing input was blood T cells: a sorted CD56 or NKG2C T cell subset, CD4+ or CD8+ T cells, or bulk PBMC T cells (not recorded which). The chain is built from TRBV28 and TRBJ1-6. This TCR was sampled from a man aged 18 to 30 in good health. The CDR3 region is CASSLWTGTESSYNSPLHF.